This T cell receptor beta chain originates from a study of blood T cell repertoires in COVID-19. For the study at large: Sources were T cells, B-cell-depleted T cells, or PBMCs; the material itself was cDNA or gDNA.

In the authors' workflow: For nucleated cells, counts were estimated from reference gene primer amplification. The data were produced by immunoSEQ multiplex PCR, yet TCRdb's version contains in-frame clones alone and is incomplete. The D gene and trimming were derived from the DNA, and the V and J assignments and clone size from that table. Altogether approximately 100,000 clones are present, about 85% being singletons, with the ten largest covering 9.5% to 15%. This clone appeared once. This receptor was identified in a human donor in a cohort sampled during active COVID-19. The material sequenced was peripheral blood.

The CDR3 is CASSQGLAGAYNEQFF. In nucleotides, the CDR3 is TGTGCCAGCAGCCAAGGGCTAGCGGGGGCCTACAATGAGCAGTTCTTC. The V call is TRBV4-2, the J call TRBJ2-1, with TRBD2 matching over 10 bases. Germline CDR1 is LGHNA and CDR2 is YNFKEQ. Unmatched junction bases numbered 2, after V lost 1 base and J lost 2 bases. The CDR3 is 16 amino acids.